This T cell receptor (beta chain) was sequenced in a study of identical twins. Overall study results and limits: Recombination models fit unrelated individuals' TCR alpha sharing but underestimated twins'. Fewer insertions were carried by abundant cord blood beta clonotypes, but none was seen in memory repertoires.

About this clonotype: As yet, its antigen is unknown.

Template switching supplied a universal primer site; unique molecular identifiers were carried on the cDNA. TCRdb analysed the 5' RACE reads with MiXCR anew, one entry per CDR3 protein. This table holds around 480,000 distinct CDR3 sequences, approximately 15% found once. Germline CDR1 is KGHDR and CDR2 is SFDVKD. The length of the CDR3 is 16 residues. J gave up 9 bases and V 4 bases, and 7 bases lay outside the gene matches. The data also belong to a second study, concerning yellow fever vaccine responses in identical twins. As reported in that work: Twins showed a vaccine T cell response that reportedly seemed partly convergent, partly personalized.

This chain links TRBV24-1 with TRBJ2-1; 14 bases line up with TRBD2. The sequence came from a woman aged 18-35 years in good health. Sequenced input: CD4+ T cells sorted from blood. The CDR3 DNA reads TGTGCCACCAGTGACGTGGGACTAGCGGGAGTCACTGAGCAGTTCTTC. Its translation is CATSDVGLAGVTEQFF.